Presented here are 5 T cell receptor beta chains from one specimen sequenced in a study of identical twins. TCRdb independently ran MiXCR on the 5' RACE reads; one entry per CDR3 protein. The data contain around 370,000 distinct CDR3 sequences, 7% to 9.5% of them singletons. What was sequenced was naive T cells sorted from blood. All receptors come from a woman in her forties or fifties in good health.

This clonotype showed up just a few times. This chain links TRBV10-3 with TRBJ2-1; D remains ambiguous. The germline V gene encodes CDR1 ENHRY and CDR2 SYGVKD. The V gene lost 2 bases and the J gene lost 6 bases, with 8 bases spanning the gap. The CDR3 spans 13 residues. DNA of the CDR3: TGTGCCATCAGTGAGGACGGCCCCAATGAGCAGTTCTTC. Translation gives CAISEDGPNEQFF.

This clonotype appeared many times. This chain uses TRBV24-1 with TRBJ2-1; 10 bases map to TRBD1. Germline CDR1 and CDR2: KGHDR and SFDVKD. This CDR3 contains 15 residues. Trimming took 0 bases from V and 6 from J; bases not matched to a gene: 1. CDR3 residues: CATSDLRTGGNEQFF. Written as DNA, the CDR3 is TGTGCCACCAGTGATTTGCGGACAGGGGGCAATGAGCAGTTCTTC.

The chain links TRBV7-6 to TRBJ2-7, with D maybe TRBD2 (6 bases). The CDR3 sequence is 15 residues long. CDR1 and CDR2 (germline): SGHVS, FNYEAQ. Trimming removed 5 bases at V and 3 bases at J, with 17 bases between. The CDR3 region is CASSVEPGLDYEQYF. The CDR3 nucleotides are TGTGCCAGCAGCGTCGAGCCGGGACTGGACTACGAGCAGTACTTC. The whole variable domain, filled in from reference TRBV7-6 and TRBJ2-7, reads GAGVSQSPRYKVTKRGQDVALRCDPISGHVSLYWYRQALGQGPEFLTYFNYEAQQDKSGLPNDRFSAERPEGSISTLTIQRTEQRDSAMYRCASSVEPGLDYEQYFGPGTRLTVT.

This clonotype was picked up a small number of times. The CDR3 loop is CATGTYEAFF. The CDR3 nucleotides are TGTGCCACCGGGACGTACGAAGCTTTCTTT. This chain joins TRBV24-1 and TRBJ1-1; TRBD1 might be the D (5 bases). CDR3 length equals 10 residues. With 9 bases removed from V and 8 bases from J, the gap between germline ends came to 9 bases. The germline V gene has CDR1 KGHDR and CDR2 SFDVKD.

This clonotype was counted only a few times. V gene TRBV9 combines with J gene TRBJ1-1; D is uncertain. Germline V gives CDR1 SGDLS, CDR2 YYNGEE. V lost 2 bases to trimming and J lost 0 bases, with 11 bases between them. This CDR3 has 15 residues. CDR3 in DNA: TGTGCCAGCAGCGTCGAACCCGAACTGAACACTGAAGCTTTCTTT. As protein: CASSVEPELNTEAFF.